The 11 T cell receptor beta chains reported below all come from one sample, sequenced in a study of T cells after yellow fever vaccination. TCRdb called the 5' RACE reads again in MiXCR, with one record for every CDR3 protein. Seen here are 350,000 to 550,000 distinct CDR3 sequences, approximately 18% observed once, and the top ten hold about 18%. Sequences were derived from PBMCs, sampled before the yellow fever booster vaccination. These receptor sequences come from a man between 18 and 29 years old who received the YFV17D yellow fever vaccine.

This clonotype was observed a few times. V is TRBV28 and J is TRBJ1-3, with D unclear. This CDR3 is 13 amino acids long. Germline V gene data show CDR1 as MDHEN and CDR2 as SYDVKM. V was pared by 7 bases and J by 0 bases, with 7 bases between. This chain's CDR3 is CASMGISGNTIYF. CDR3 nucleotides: TGTGCCAGCATGGGGATCTCTGGAAACACCATATATTTT. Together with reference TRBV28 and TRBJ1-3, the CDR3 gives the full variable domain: DVKVTQSSRYLVKRTGEKVFLECVQDMDHENMFWYRQDPGLGLRLIYFSYDVKMKEKGDIPEGYSVSREKKERFSLILESASTNQTSMYLCASMGISGNTIYFGEGSWLTVV.

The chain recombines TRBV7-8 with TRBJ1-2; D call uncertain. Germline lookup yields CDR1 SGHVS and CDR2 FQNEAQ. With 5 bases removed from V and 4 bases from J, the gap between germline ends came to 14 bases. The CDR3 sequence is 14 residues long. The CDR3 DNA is TGTGCCAGCAGCCTTTCCGAGGCGTCCTATGGCTACACCTTC. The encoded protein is CASSLSEASYGYTF.

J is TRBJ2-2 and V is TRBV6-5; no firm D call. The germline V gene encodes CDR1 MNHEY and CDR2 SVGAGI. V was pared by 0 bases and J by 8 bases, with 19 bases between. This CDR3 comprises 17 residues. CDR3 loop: CASSYSVASVSPGELFF. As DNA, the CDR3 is TGTGCCAGCAGTTACTCAGTGGCGAGTGTGAGTCCAGGGGAGCTGTTTTTT.

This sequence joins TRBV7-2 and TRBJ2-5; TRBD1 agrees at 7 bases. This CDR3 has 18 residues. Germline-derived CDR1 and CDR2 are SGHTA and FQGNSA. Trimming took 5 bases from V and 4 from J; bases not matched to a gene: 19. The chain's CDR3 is CASSQSPPGQMVLETQYF. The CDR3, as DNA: TGTGCCAGCAGCCAGAGCCCTCCGGGACAGATGGTATTAGAGACCCAGTACTTC.

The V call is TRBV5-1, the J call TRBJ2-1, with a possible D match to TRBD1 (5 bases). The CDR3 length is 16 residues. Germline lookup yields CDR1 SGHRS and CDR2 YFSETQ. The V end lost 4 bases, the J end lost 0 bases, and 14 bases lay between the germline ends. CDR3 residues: CASSIGQTSSYNEQFF. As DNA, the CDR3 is TGCGCCAGCAGCATAGGACAAACGAGCTCCTACAATGAGCAGTTCTTC.

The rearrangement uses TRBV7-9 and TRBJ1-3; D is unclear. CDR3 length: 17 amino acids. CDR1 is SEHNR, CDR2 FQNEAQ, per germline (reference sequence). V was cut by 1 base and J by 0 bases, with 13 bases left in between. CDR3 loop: CASSLDAPVPSGNTIYF. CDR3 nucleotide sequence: TGTGCCAGCAGCTTAGATGCTCCGGTGCCCTCTGGAAACACCATATATTTT.

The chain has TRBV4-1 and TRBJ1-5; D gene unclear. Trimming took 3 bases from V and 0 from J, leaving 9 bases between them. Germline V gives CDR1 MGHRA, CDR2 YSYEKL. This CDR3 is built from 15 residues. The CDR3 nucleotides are TGCGCCAGCAGCCATCGGGGAGTTAGCAATCAGCCCCAGCATTTT. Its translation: CASSHRGVSNQPQHF.

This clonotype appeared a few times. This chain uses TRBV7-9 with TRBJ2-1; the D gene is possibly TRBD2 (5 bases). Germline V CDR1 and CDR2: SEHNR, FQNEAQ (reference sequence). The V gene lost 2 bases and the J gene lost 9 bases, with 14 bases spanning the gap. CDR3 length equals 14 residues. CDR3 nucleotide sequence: TGTGCCAGCAGCTTATTTCGGGTAGAGGGTGAGCAGTTCTTC. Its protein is CASSLFRVEGEQFF.

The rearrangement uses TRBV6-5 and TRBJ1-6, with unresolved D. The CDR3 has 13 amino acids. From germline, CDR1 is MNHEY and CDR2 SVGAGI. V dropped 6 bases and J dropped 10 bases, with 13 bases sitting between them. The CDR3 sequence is CASSLGYRSPLHF. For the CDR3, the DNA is TGTGCCAGCAGCCTCGGTTATCGGTCACCCCTCCACTTT.

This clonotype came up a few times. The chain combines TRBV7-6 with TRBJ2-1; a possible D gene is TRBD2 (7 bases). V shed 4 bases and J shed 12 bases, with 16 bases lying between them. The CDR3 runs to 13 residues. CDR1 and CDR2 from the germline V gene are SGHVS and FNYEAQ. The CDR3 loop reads CASSSRGAEVQFF. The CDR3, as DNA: TGTGCCAGCAGCTCTCGGGGGGCGGAGGTGCAGTTCTTC.

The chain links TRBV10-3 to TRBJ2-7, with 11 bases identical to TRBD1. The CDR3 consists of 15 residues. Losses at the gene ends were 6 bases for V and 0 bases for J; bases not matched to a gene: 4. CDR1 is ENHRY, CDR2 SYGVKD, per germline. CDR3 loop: CAISKGQGVSYEQYV. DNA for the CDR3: TGTGCCATCAGCAAGGGACAGGGGGTCTCCTACGAGCAGTACGTC.